The clone carrying this T cell receptor beta chain was counted ten times or more. Its antigen is unidentified. The investigators amplified TCR beta CDR3 regions from RNA transcripts. HTBI primers were used for first-round RT-PCR of the TCR CDR3. TCRdb ran MiXCR on the multiplex PCR reads and lists one entry per CDR3 protein. The sample consists of 300,000 to 450,000 distinct CDR3 sequences, more than 12% of them appearing once. This record belongs to a study of T cells in Graves' hyperthyroidism and ophthalmopathy. The CDR3 has 13 residues. Germline V gives CDR1 DFQATT, CDR2 SNEGSKA (reference sequence). The V segment lost 5 bases and the J segment 11 bases; nucleotides outside the gene matches: 12. Patients with ophthalmopathy all had a Clinical Activity Score of at least 3, a NOSPECS grade of at least 4 and duration under 3 months. The study based diagnoses on clinical symptoms, serum thyroxine and TRAb, thyroid ultrasound and orbital computed tomography.

Study-wide results and caveats: A model of 13 V-J pairs discriminated ophthalmopathy from stable hyperthyroidism. Blood held most thyroid clonotypes expanded above 0.001 frequency.

This sequence joins TRBV20-1 and TRBJ1-1; 9 bases are shared with TRBD1. Source material: blood. This clonotype was sampled from a young woman with Graves' ophthalmopathy. CDR3 amino acids: CSAPTGGSLWAFF. The CDR3 region has the DNA TGCAGTGCTCCCACAGGGGGCAGTCTGTGGGCTTTCTTT.